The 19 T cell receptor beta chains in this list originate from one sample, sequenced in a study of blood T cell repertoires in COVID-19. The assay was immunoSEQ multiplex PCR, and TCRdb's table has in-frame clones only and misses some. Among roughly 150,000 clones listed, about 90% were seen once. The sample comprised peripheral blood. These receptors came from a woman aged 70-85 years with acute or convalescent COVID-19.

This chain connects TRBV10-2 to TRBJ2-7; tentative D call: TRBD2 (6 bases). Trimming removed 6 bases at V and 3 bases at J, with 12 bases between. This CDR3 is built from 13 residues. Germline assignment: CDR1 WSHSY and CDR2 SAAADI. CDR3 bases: TGCGCCAGCAGGATAGGGACTTACTACGAGCAGTACTTC. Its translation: CASRIGTYYEQYF.

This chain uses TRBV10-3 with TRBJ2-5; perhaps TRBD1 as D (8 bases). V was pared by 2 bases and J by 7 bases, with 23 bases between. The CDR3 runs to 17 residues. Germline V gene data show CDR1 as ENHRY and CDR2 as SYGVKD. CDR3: CAISEHRGGQDIRTQYF. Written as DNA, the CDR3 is TGTGCCATCAGTGAGCACAGGGGGGGGCAGGACATTCGGACCCAGTACTTC.

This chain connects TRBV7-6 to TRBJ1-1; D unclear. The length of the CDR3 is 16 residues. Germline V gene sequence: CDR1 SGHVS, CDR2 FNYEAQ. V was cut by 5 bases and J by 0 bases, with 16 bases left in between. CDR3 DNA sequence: TGTGCCAGCAGCAAACAATGGGGAGAAATGAACACTGAAGCTTTCTTT. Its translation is CASSKQWGEMNTEAFF.

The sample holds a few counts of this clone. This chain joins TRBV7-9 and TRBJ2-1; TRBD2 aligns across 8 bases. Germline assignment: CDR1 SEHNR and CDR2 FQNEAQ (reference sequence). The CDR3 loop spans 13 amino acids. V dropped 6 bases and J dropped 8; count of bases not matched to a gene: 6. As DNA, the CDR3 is TGTGCCAGCAGAGACGGACTAGCCTATGAGCAGTTCTTC. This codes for CASRDGLAYEQFF.

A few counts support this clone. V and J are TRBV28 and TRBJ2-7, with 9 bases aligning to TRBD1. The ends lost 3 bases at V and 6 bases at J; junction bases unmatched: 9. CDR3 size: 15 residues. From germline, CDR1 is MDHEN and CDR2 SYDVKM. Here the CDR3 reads CASSFGDRVTGEQYF. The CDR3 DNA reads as TGTGCCAGCAGTTTTGGGGACAGGGTAACAGGCGAGCAGTACTTC.

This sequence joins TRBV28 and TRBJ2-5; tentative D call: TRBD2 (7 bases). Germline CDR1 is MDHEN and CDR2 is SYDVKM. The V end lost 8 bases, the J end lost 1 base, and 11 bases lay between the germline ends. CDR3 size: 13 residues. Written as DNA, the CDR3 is TGTGCCAGCGGGGGGGCTACCCAAGAGACCCAGTACTTC. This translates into CASGGATQETQYF.

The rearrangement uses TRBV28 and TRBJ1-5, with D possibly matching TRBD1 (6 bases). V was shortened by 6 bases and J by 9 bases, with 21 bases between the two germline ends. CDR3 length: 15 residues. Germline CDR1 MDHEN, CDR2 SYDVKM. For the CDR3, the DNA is TGTGCCAGCAGGATACAGGGACATGGTAATGGGCCCCAGCATTTT. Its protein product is CASRIQGHGNGPQHF. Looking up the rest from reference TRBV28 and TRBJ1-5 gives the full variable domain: DVKVTQSSRYLVKRTGEKVFLECVQDMDHENMFWYRQDPGLGLRLIYFSYDVKMKEKGDIPEGYSVSREKKERFSLILESASTNQTSMYLCASRIQGHGNGPQHFGDGTRLSIL.

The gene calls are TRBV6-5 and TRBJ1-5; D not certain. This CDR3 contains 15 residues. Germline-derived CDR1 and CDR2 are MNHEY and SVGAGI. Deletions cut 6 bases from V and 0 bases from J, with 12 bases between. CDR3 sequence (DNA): TGTGCCAGCAGGATTCAGGAAAATAGCAATCAGCCCCAGCATTTT. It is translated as CASRIQENSNQPQHF.

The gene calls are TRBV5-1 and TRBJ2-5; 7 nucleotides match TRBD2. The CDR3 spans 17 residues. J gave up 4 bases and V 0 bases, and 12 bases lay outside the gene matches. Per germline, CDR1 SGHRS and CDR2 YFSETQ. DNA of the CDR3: TGCGCCAGCAGCTTGGAGGGGACGGGGGGAAGGCGAGAGACCCAGTACTTC. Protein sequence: CASSLEGTGGRRETQYF.

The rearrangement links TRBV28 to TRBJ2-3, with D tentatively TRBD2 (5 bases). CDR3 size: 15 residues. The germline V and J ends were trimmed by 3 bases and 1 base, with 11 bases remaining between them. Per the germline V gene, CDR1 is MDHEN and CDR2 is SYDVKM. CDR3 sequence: CASSLDSVGTDTQYF. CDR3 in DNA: TGTGCCAGCAGTTTGGATAGCGTCGGCACAGATACGCAGTATTTT.

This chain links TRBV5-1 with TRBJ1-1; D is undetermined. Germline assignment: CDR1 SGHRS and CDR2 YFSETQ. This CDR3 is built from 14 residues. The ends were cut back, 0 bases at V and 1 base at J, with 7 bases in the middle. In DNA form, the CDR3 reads TGCGCCAGCAGCTTGGTGGCGGGGAACACTGAAGCTTTCTTT. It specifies CASSLVAGNTEAFF.

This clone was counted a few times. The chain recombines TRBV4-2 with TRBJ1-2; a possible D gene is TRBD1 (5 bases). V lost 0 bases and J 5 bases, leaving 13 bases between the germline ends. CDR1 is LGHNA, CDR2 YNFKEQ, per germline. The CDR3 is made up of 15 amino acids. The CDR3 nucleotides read TGTGCCAGCAGCCAAGAATCTGACAGCTATTATGGCTACACCTTC. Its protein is CASSQESDSYYGYTF.

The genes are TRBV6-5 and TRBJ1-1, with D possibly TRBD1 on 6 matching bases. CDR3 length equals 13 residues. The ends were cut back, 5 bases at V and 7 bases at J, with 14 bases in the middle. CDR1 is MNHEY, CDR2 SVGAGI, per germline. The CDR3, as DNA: TGTGCCAGCAGTCCAACAGGGCGGGTTGAAGCTTTCTTT. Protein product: CASSPTGRVEAFF.

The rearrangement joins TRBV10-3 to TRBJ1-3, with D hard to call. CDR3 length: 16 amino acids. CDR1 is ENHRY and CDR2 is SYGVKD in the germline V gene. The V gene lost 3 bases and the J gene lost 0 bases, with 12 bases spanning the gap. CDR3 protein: CAISDLVGRSGNTIYF. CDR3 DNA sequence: TGTGCCATCAGTGACCTGGTCGGTCGCTCTGGAAACACCATATATTTT.

DNA of the CDR3: TGCGCCAGCAGCTTGGGCAAGTTAGCGGGGGGCACAGATACGCAGTATTTT. Its translation: CASSLGKLAGGTDTQYF. J is TRBJ2-3 and V is TRBV5-1; the match to TRBD2 covers 9 bases. The CDR3 is 17 amino acids. The V gene end was trimmed by 0 bases and the J gene end by 1 base; junction bases not matched to a gene: 6. The germline CDR1 and CDR2 sequences are SGHRS and YFSETQ.

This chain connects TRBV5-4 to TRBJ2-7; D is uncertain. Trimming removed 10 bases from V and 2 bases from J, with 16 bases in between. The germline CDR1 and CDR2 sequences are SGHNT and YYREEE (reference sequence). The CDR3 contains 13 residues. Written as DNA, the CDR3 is TGTGCCTCGTGCCGTGGCCCCACCTACGAGCAGTACTTC. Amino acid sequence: CASCRGPTYEQYF. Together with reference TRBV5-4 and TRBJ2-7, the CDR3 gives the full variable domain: ETGVTQSPTHLIKTRGQQVTLRCSSQSGHNTVSWYQQALGQGPQFIFQYYREEENGRGNFPPRFSGLQFPNYSSELNVNALELDDSALYLCASCRGPTYEQYFGPGTRLTVT.

Written as DNA, the CDR3 is TGTGCCAGCGGGGGTGGACTAGCGGGAGCTCGGACCGGGGAGCTGTTTTTT. It is translated as CASGGGLAGARTGELFF. The rearrangement joins TRBV7-9 to TRBJ2-2, with 13 bases that match TRBD2. Germline V lookup: CDR1 SEHNR, CDR2 FQNEAQ (reference sequence). CDR3 length equals 17 residues. V trimming: 8 bases; J trimming: 5 bases; junction bases outside the gene matches: 11.

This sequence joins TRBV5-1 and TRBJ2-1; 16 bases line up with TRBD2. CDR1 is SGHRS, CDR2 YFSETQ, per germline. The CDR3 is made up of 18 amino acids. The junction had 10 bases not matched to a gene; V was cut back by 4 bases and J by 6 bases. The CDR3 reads CASSLYGTSGGASNEQFF. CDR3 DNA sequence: TGCGCCAGCAGCCTCTATGGGACTAGCGGGGGGGCCTCCAATGAGCAGTTCTTC.

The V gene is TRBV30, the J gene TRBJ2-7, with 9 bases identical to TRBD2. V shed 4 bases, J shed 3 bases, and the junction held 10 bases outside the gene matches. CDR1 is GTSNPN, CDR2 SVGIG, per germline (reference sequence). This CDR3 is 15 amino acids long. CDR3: CAWMSPAGGNYEQYF. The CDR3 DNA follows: TGTGCCTGGATGTCGCCGGCGGGGGGGAACTACGAGCAGTACTTC.